These 25 T cell receptor beta chains originate from one sample sequenced in a study of Ad26.COV2.S vaccination and SARS-CoV-2 variants. Sequencing was performed with immunoSEQ multiplex PCR; in TCRdb, only in-frame clones are kept and a portion is missing. The table records hundreds of thousands of clones, about 91% of them present only once. Sample: peripheral blood, taken after recovery from COVID-19. The source of these receptors is a human donor who had recovered from COVID-19.

This chain connects TRBV7-2 to TRBJ2-2; 9 nucleotides line up with TRBD1. The CDR3 spans 15 residues. Germline lookup yields CDR1 SGHTA and CDR2 FQGNSA. With V trimmed by 5 bases and J by 5 bases, 6 bases remained unmatched. The CDR3 DNA follows: TGTGCCAGCAGCCCGAGGGACAGGGTGACCGGGGAGCTGTTTTTT. Translated: CASSPRDRVTGELFF. Using reference TRBV7-2 and TRBJ2-2 for the parts outside the CDR3, the full variable domain is GAGVSQSPSNKVTEKGKDVELRCDPISGHTALYWYRQSLGQGLEFLIYFQGNSAPDKSGLPSDRFSAERTGGSVSTLTIQRTQQEDSAVYLCASSPRDRVTGELFFGEGSRLTVL.

The rearrangement uses TRBV6-4 and TRBJ1-5; TRBD1 aligns across 8 bases. CDR3 length: 14 amino acids. V shed 4 bases, J shed 8 bases, and the junction held 7 bases outside the gene matches. Germline loops: CDR1 MRHNA, CDR2 SNTAGT. In DNA form, the CDR3 reads TGTGCCAGCAGTGCGACAGGGGCAGGCAAGCCCCAGCATTTT. Residues: CASSATGAGKPQHF.

The rearrangement joins TRBV19 to TRBJ2-7, with D possibly TRBD1 on 6 matching bases. There are 13 residues in the CDR3. Deletions cut 4 bases from V and 4 bases from J, with 11 bases between. Germline V gene sequence: CDR1 LNHDA, CDR2 SQIVND (reference sequence). CDR3 DNA sequence: TGTGCCAGTAGTAACTCGAGGGGGTACGAGCAGTACTTC. Protein product: CASSNSRGYEQYF.

The V gene is TRBV12-1, the J gene TRBJ2-5; the table's TRBD1 call for D was not verified on the DNA. TRBV12-1 is a pseudogene locus. The CDR3 runs 15 residues. This CDR3 reads CARQDRQRYGETQYF. In DNA form, the CDR3 reads TGTGCCAGGCAAGATCGACAGCGCTACGGGGAGACCCAGTACTTC.

In regard to this clone: Other DNA sequences in the same sample also yield this CDR3. The rearrangement uses TRBV19 and TRBJ1-1; D is undetermined. This CDR3 spans 13 amino acids. The germline CDR1 and CDR2 sequences are LNHDA and SQIVND (reference sequence). With 4 bases removed from V and 1 base from J, the gap between germline ends came to 7 bases. The CDR3 nucleotides are TGTGCCAGTAGTACGCAAGGGAACACTGAAGCTTTCTTT. Its protein product is CASSTQGNTEAFF.

The chain is built from TRBV7-8 and TRBJ2-1; TRBD2 matches 9 bases. The CDR3 totals 18 residues. Germline V gene lookup returns CDR1 SGHVS and CDR2 FQNEAQ. J gave up 6 bases and V 1 base, and 13 bases lay outside the gene matches. The CDR3 protein is CASSLEGSGGPLTNEQFF. The CDR3 DNA reads TGTGCCAGCAGCTTAGAGGGTAGCGGGGGTCCTTTAACCAATGAGCAGTTCTTC.

This clone came up once. J is TRBJ1-1 and V is TRBV6-5; D unresolved. The CDR3 consists of 14 residues. V was cut by 3 bases and J by 2 bases, with 10 bases left in between. Germline V CDR1 and CDR2: MNHEY, SVGAGI. CDR3 sequence: CASSYRASNTEAFF. The CDR3 nucleotides are TGTGCCAGCAGTTATCGGGCCTCTAACACTGAAGCTTTCTTT.

The J gene is TRBJ2-5, the V gene TRBV7-9; D possibly corresponds to TRBD1 (5 bases). Germline values: CDR1 SEHNR, CDR2 FQNEAQ (reference sequence). CDR3 length equals 12 residues. V lost 4 bases and J lost 7, with 10 bases in between. CDR3 in amino acids: CASSSPQGTQYF. The DNA for the CDR3 is TGTGCCAGCAGCTCGCCCCAGGGGACCCAGTACTTC.

The chain has TRBV12-5 and TRBJ2-7, with 10 bases that match TRBD2. J was trimmed by 3 bases and V by 2 bases; bases with no gene match: 7. CDR1 is LGHNT, CDR2 FRNRAP, per germline. The CDR3 sequence is 16 residues long. The CDR3 sequence: CASGLLGWTSGYEQYF. CDR3 DNA sequence: TGTGCTAGTGGTTTGTTAGGATGGACTAGCGGCTACGAGCAGTACTTC.

This clone appeared once. V usage is TRBV7-8 and J usage is TRBJ2-7, with D uncertain. The V gene's germline CDR1 is SGHVS and CDR2 FQNEAQ. The length of the CDR3 is 14 residues. V shed 1 base and J shed 6 bases, with 13 bases lying between them. The CDR3 loop is CASSLGSRKAEQYF. CDR3 in DNA: TGTGCCAGCAGCTTAGGGTCCAGGAAGGCCGAGCAGTACTTC. Variable domain in full (rest from reference TRBV7-8 and TRBJ2-7): GAGVSQSPRYKVAKRGQDVALRCDPISGHVSLFWYQQALGQGPEFLTYFQNEAQLDKSGLPSDRFFAERPEGSVSTLKIQRTQQEDSAVYLCASSLGSRKAEQYFGPGTRLTVT.

The genes are TRBV6-1 and TRBJ2-7; weak D call: TRBD1 (6 bases). The CDR3 runs 15 residues. V was shortened by 0 bases and J by 3 bases, with 12 bases between the two germline ends. Germline V CDR1 and CDR2: MNHNS, SASEGT. The CDR3 loop is CASSEASGAGYEQYF. CDR3 nucleotides: TGTGCCAGCAGTGAAGCGTCAGGGGCAGGCTACGAGCAGTACTTC.

The genes are TRBV18 and TRBJ1-2; TRBD1 might be the D (6 bases). Trimming took off 6 bases at V and 0 bases at J, with 14 bases between the two ends. Germline CDR1 and CDR2: KGHSH and LQKENI. This CDR3 has 15 residues. The CDR3 protein is CASSRGAQANYGYTF. The CDR3 DNA sequence: TGTGCCAGCTCCCGGGGGGCCCAGGCTAACTATGGCTACACCTTC.

About this clone: This CDR3 is also generated by other DNA sequences in the sample. The CDR3 region is CASSQGRNYGYTF. In DNA form, the CDR3 reads TGTGCCAGCAGCCAAGGGAGAAACTATGGCTACACCTTC. This chain links TRBV3-1 (or the pseudogene TRBV3-2) with TRBJ1-2; unclear D gene. The CDR3 sequence is 13 residues long. Trimming stripped 1 base from V and 2 bases from J, with 5 bases between. Germline assignment: CDR1 LGHDT and CDR2 YNNKEL (reference sequence).

The chain recombines TRBV7-2 with TRBJ2-5; D is possibly TRBD1 or TRBD2 (5 bases each). Germline-derived CDR1 and CDR2 are SGHTA and FQGNSA. This CDR3 contains 16 residues. V lost 1 base to trimming and J lost 5 bases, with 17 bases between them. The CDR3 DNA follows: TGTGCCAGCAGCTTAGTGAGCGGCAGGGTGGAGGAGACCCAGTACTTC. Translation: CASSLVSGRVEETQYF.

The rearrangement joins TRBV3-1 (or the pseudogene TRBV3-2) to TRBJ2-1, with D possibly TRBD2 on 5 matching bases. This CDR3 contains 14 residues. With 4 bases removed from V and 5 bases from J, the gap between germline ends came to 12 bases. The germline V gene encodes CDR1 LGHDT and CDR2 YNNKEL (reference sequence). CDR3 region: CASSLFGSNNEQFF. The CDR3 DNA reads as TGTGCCAGCAGCCTATTTGGGAGTAACAATGAGCAGTTCTTC.

This chain uses TRBV3-1 (or the pseudogene TRBV3-2) with TRBJ2-7; either TRBD1 or TRBD2 may fit D (7 bases each). Deletions cut 8 bases from V and 2 bases from J, with 19 bases between. The V gene's germline CDR1 is LGHDT and CDR2 YNNKEL (reference sequence). The CDR3 is made up of 15 amino acids. The DNA for the CDR3 is TGTGCCAGCCGTATTAGGGAGGGGGCAACCTACGAGCAGTACTTC. It yields the protein CASRIREGATYEQYF.

The rearrangement joins TRBV5-1 to TRBJ2-3, with 11 bases identical to TRBD1. CDR1 is SGHRS, CDR2 YFSETQ, per germline. V shed 2 bases, J shed 3 bases, and the junction held 2 bases outside the gene matches. The CDR3 is made up of 15 amino acids. CDR3 region: CASSFGQGATDTQYF. The CDR3 DNA follows: TGCGCCAGCAGCTTCGGACAGGGGGCAACAGATACGCAGTATTTT. Looking up the rest from reference TRBV5-1 and TRBJ2-3 gives the full variable domain: KAGVTQTPRYLIKTRGQQVTLSCSPISGHRSVSWYQQTPGQGLQFLFEYFSETQRNKGNFPGRFSGRQFSNSRSEMNVSTLELGDSALYLCASSFGQGATDTQYFGPGTRLTVL.

The rearrangement joins TRBV4-1 to TRBJ2-4, with 9 bases identical to TRBD1. The germline gives CDR1 MGHRA, CDR2 YSYEKL. Trimming at V came to 4 bases and at J to 8 bases, leaving 12 bases not matched to a gene. The CDR3 is 16 residues long. The DNA of the CDR3 is TGCGCCAGCAGCCCGAGGCTAGGGACAGGGAGTGACATTCAGTACTTC. This translates into CASSPRLGTGSDIQYF.

The rearrangement uses TRBV7-2 and TRBJ2-5, with TRBD1 matching 8 bases. Germline V gene data show CDR1 as SGHTA and CDR2 as FQGNSA. The CDR3 sequence is 16 residues long. The trim removed 1 base at V and 4 bases at J, leaving 8 bases unmatched. In DNA form, the CDR3 reads TGTGCCAGCAGCTTAGGGGACAGGAACCCTAGAGAGACCCAGTACTTC. Translation gives CASSLGDRNPRETQYF.

This rearrangement joins TRBV25-1 to TRBJ2-7; 8 nucleotides line up with TRBD1. V shed 4 bases and J 4 bases; nucleotides not matched to a gene: 6. The germline gives CDR1 MGHDK, CDR2 SYGVNS. The CDR3 covers 14 residues. As DNA, the CDR3 is TGTGCCAGCAGTGCAGACAGGGGTTCTTACGAGCAGTACTTC. Encoded protein: CASSADRGSYEQYF.

This clone was recorded only once. The rearrangement uses TRBV29-1 and TRBJ1-1; D gene ambiguous. The CDR3 runs to 11 residues. CDR1 SQVTM and CDR2 ANQGSEA come from the germline V gene. Trimming cost V 4 bases and J 0 bases, with 3 bases left between them. CDR3 nucleotides: TGCAGCGTTGTGGTGAACACTGAAGCTTTCTTT. Protein: CSVVVNTEAFF. Full variable domain (missing parts from reference TRBV29-1 and TRBJ1-1): SAVISQKPSRDICQRGTSLTIQCQVDSQVTMMFWYRQQPGQSLTLIATANQGSEATYESGFVIDKFPISRPNLTFSTLTVSNMSPEDSSIYLCSVVVNTEAFFGQGTRLTVV.

The genes are TRBV7-2 and TRBJ1-3, with a tentative D call TRBD1 (5 bases). CDR1 SGHTA and CDR2 FQGNSA come from the germline V gene. The CDR3 loop spans 15 amino acids. V lost 3 bases and J 0 bases, leaving 9 bases between the germline ends. The CDR3 DNA reads as TGTGCCAGCAGCTTGGACACAATCTCTGGAAACACCATATATTTT. Residues: CASSLDTISGNTIYF. The entire variable domain, with the rest obtained from reference TRBV7-2 and TRBJ1-3, is as follows: GAGVSQSPSNKVTEKGKDVELRCDPISGHTALYWYRQSLGQGLEFLIYFQGNSAPDKSGLPSDRFSAERTGGSVSTLTIQRTQQEDSAVYLCASSLDTISGNTIYFGEGSWLTVV.

This chain links TRBV15 with TRBJ2-5; perhaps D is TRBD1 or TRBD2 (7 bases each). From germline, CDR1 is LNHNV and CDR2 YYDKDF (reference sequence). The V end was cut by 0 bases, the J end by 5 bases, with 13 bases between. The CDR3 is made up of 15 amino acids. The CDR3 protein is CATSRDPGGGETQYF. In DNA, the CDR3 is TGTGCCACCAGCAGAGATCCAGGGGGAGGGGAGACCCAGTACTTC.

This chain links TRBV9 with TRBJ1-2; perhaps TRBD1 as D (5 bases). Trimming removed 6 bases from V and 4 bases from J, with 13 bases in between. The CDR3 length is 13 residues. Germline V gives CDR1 SGDLS, CDR2 YYNGEE. CDR3 in amino acids: CASTSGGGYGYTF. The CDR3 bases are TGTGCCAGCACTTCCGGCGGGGGCTATGGCTACACCTTC.

This clone appeared a few times. The gene calls are TRBV21-1 and TRBJ1-3; the table names TRBD1, a call not compared with the DNA. TRBV21-1 is shown as a pseudogene. The CDR3 totals 16 residues. For the CDR3, the DNA is TGTGCCAGCAGCAAAGCTCCCAGGGCGAAAGGAAACACCATATATTTT. It codes for CASSKAPRAKGNTIYF.